This TCR beta chain comes out of a study of blood T cells in healthy people across ages. There are a few counts of this clonotype. What it binds is not known. No fewer than 6 million PBMCs went into each sample. Whole-study findings and limits: Long-lived donors carried more naive CD4+ cells and greater diversity than aged donors. Naive and antigen-experienced cells were not separated, limiting conclusive comparison.

It was with a sample-barcoded 5' primer and a J-beta primer mix that a second PCR of about 6 to 12 cycles was run. TCRdb reprocessed the 5' RACE reads via MiXCR and lists one record per CDR3 protein. The sample contains around 1.7 million distinct CDR3 sequences, 28% of which appear only once. The V end was cut by 0 bases, the J end by 1 base, with 13 bases between. CDR3 length: 15 amino acids. Germline values: CDR1 SQVTM, CDR2 ANQGSEA. This chain joins TRBV29-1 and TRBJ2-7; D ambiguous. Sequenced material: blood. The clonotype was recovered from a young woman in good health. CDR3 nucleotide sequence: TGCAGCGTTGAAGATCGAGGTTATACTTCCTACGAGCAGTACTTC. It encodes CSVEDRGYTSYEQYF.